This T cell receptor (beta chain) came from a study of cytomegalovirus exposure and HLA in healthy donors. CDR3 length: 15 residues. Trimming removed 1 base at V and 6 bases at J, with 13 bases between. Germline V gene sequence: CDR1 SSHAT, CDR2 FNYEAQ (reference sequence). Study findings and constraints: Altogether, 160 or so TCR beta chains were recorded as cytomegalovirus-associated.

This clone has just one count. Its antigen is not known. Profiling relied on immunoSEQ multiplex PCR, and the TCRdb table lists in-frame clones only, not all of them. Seen here are about 120,000 clones, 70% to 90% observed once, and the top ten hold roughly 4.4%. It was the roughly 130-subject validation cohort, separate from the approximately 700-subject first cohort, to which the donors belonged. Sequenced sample: PBMCs. This rearrangement joins TRBV7-7 to TRBJ2-1; D may be TRBD2 (6 bases). This receptor was taken from a man aged 18 to 30 in good health and CMV-seropositive. In DNA, the CDR3 is TGTGCCAGCAGCTTAGGTCGGGGGACCCCCAATGAGCAGTTCTTC. It encodes CASSLGRGTPNEQFF.